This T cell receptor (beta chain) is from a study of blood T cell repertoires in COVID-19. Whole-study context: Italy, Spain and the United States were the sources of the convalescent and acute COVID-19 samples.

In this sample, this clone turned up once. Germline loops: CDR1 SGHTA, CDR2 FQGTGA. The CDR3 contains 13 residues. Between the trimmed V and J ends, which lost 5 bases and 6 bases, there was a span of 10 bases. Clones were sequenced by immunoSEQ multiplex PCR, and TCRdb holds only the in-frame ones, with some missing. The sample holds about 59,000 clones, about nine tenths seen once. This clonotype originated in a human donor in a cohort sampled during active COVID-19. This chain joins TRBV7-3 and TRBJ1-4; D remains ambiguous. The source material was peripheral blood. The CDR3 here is CASSAVADEKLFF. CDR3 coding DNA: TGTGCCAGCAGCGCCGTGGCGGATGAAAAACTGTTTTTT.